These 17 T cell receptor beta chains were all obtained from the same sample, sequenced in a study of T cells after posttransplantation cyclophosphamide. The repertoire was sequenced with immunoSEQ multiplex PCR; TCRdb's copy has only in-frame clones and lacks some. The sample gives 36,000 or so clones, none seen only once, and the top ten clones hold approximately 1.1%. The sequencing sample was made of PBMCs. The receptors were gathered from a girl between 5 and 17 years old in good health, CMV-negative, and a related stem cell transplant donor.

This clone was seen repeatedly, ten times or more. The chain joins TRBV7-6 to TRBJ2-6, with TRBD1 as a possible D gene (5 bases). Germline lookup yields CDR1 SGHVS and CDR2 FNYEAQ. The CDR3 contains 17 residues. V was shortened by 0 bases and J by 4 bases, with 13 bases between the two germline ends. The chain's CDR3 is CASSLAAPGPGANVLTF. Here the CDR3 DNA reads TGTGCCAGCAGCTTAGCCGCACCAGGGCCCGGGGCCAACGTCCTGACTTTC.

The table lists this clone with many counts. V usage is TRBV28 and J usage is TRBJ1-2; 9 nucleotides align to TRBD1. J gave up 0 bases and V 5 bases, and 7 bases lay outside the gene matches. CDR3 length: 16 residues. Germline V gives CDR1 MDHEN, CDR2 SYDVKM. CDR3 coding DNA: TGTGCCAGCAGTACCCCGGGACAGGGCCCTAACTATGGCTACACCTTC. Translating gives CASSTPGQGPNYGYTF.

In this sample, this clone turned up a few times. This chain uses TRBV5-3 with TRBJ2-1; 9 bases agree with TRBD2. TRBV5-3 is known as an ORF, though its function is uncertain. There are 16 residues in the CDR3. V shed 2 bases and J 9 bases; nucleotides not matched to a gene: 12. The CDR3 region has the DNA TGTGCCAGAAGCTTTCCGGGACTAGCTAAATGGGGTGAGCAGTTCTTC. This sequence encodes CARSFPGLAKWGEQFF.

This clone was seen a few times. V gene TRBV6-1 combines with J gene TRBJ2-7; 9 bases are a match to TRBD1. The CDR3 sequence is 16 residues long. Germline V CDR1 and CDR2: MNHNS, SASEGT. The junction had 8 bases not matched to a gene; V was cut back by 4 bases and J by 1 base. CDR3 residues: CASSVSRGQGSYEQYF. The CDR3 DNA is TGTGCCAGCAGTGTGTCGCGGGGACAGGGTTCCTACGAGCAGTACTTC.

The CDR3 loop reads CASRKGTAGGYTF. The CDR3 region has the DNA TGTGCCAGCAGGAAAGGGACAGCGGGTGGCTACACCTTC. This chain connects TRBV2 to TRBJ1-2, with 7 bases fitting TRBD1. This CDR3 has 13 residues. In germline, CDR1 is SNHLY, CDR2 FYNNEI. J was trimmed by 7 bases and V by 6 bases; bases with no gene match: 8.

Many counts were recorded for this clone. V and J are TRBV4-1 and TRBJ1-4; 8 bases map to TRBD1. This CDR3 comprises 15 residues. CDR1 is MGHRA, CDR2 YSYEKL, per germline. With V trimmed by 1 base and J by 3 bases, 1 base remained unmatched. This CDR3 reads CASSQGQGPNEKLFF. Here the CDR3 DNA reads TGCGCCAGCAGCCAAGGACAGGGGCCTAATGAAAAACTGTTTTTT.

V gene TRBV6-1 combines with J gene TRBJ2-5, with 10 bases matching TRBD2. The J call may not be correct, given that the DNA end is closer to TRBJ2-7. CDR1 MNHNS and CDR2 SASEGT come from the germline V gene. The CDR3 contains 15 residues. CDR3 residues: CASSERLAGASEQYF. CDR3 in DNA: TGTGCCAGCAGTGAAAGGCTAGCGGGAGCCTCCGAGCAGTACTTC.

This clone was found many times. The chain couples TRBV6-6 to TRBJ1-5, with D unclear. V lost 4 bases, J lost 0 bases, and 13 bases lay in between. This CDR3 region has 16 residues. Germline-derived CDR1 and CDR2 are MNHNY and SVGAGI (reference sequence). In DNA, the CDR3 is TGTGCCAGCAGTTTCGCCGCGGGAGATAGCAATCAGCCCCAGCATTTT. This encodes CASSFAAGDSNQPQHF.

V is TRBV7-9 and J is TRBJ2-5, with D unresolved. This CDR3 has 13 residues. Trimming left V 3 bases short and J 2 bases short, with 7 bases between. Germline values: CDR1 SEHNR, CDR2 FQNEAQ (reference sequence). The CDR3 sequence: CASSFYTQETQYF. For the CDR3, the DNA is TGTGCCAGCAGCTTTTACACACAAGAGACCCAGTACTTC. Filled out from reference TRBV7-9 and TRBJ2-5, the complete variable domain reads DTGVSQNPRHKITKRGQNVTFRCDPISEHNRLYWYRQTLGQGPEFLTYFQNEAQLEKSRLLSDRFSAERPKGSFSTLEIQRTEQGDSAMYLCASSFYTQETQYFGPGTRLLVL.

This clone occurred many times. This CDR3 reads CASSVLAGGYTDTQYF. The CDR3, as DNA: TGTGCCAGCAGTGTGCTAGCGGGGGGATACACAGATACGCAGTATTTT. The chain joins TRBV6-4 to TRBJ2-3, with 11 nucleotides matching TRBD2. Germline lookup yields CDR1 MRHNA and CDR2 SNTAGT. V shed 4 bases and J 2 bases; nucleotides not matched to a gene: 5. The CDR3 extends over 16 amino acids.

This clone was detected many times. The chain has TRBV28 and TRBJ2-7, with unresolved D. Trimming stripped 6 bases from V and 2 bases from J, with 8 bases between. From germline, CDR1 is MDHEN and CDR2 SYDVKM. The CDR3 is 12 residues long. CDR3 amino acids: CASRQTAYEQYF. In DNA, the CDR3 is TGTGCCAGCAGGCAAACTGCCTACGAGCAGTACTTC.

This clone was observed many times. The CDR3 protein is CASSPPGRTSNQPQHF. CDR3 DNA sequence: TGTGCCAGTAGCCCCCCGGGGAGGACTAGCAATCAGCCCCAGCATTTT. The chain combines TRBV19 with TRBJ1-5; D is uncertain. With 6 bases removed from V and 0 bases from J, the gap between germline ends came to 15 bases. CDR3 length equals 16 residues. Per the germline V gene, CDR1 is LNHDA and CDR2 is SQIVND (reference sequence).

This clone appeared many times. This sequence joins TRBV5-1 and TRBJ2-7; D is perhaps TRBD2 (6 bases). V shed 0 bases and J shed 1 base, with 14 bases lying between them. Germline V lookup: CDR1 SGHRS, CDR2 YFSETQ. This CDR3 contains 16 residues. CDR3 bases: TGCGCCAGCAGCTTGGCCGAGGGAGGAGGTTCCTACGAGCAGTACTTC. Translating gives CASSLAEGGGSYEQYF.

This clone has ten or more counts. This rearrangement joins TRBV28 to TRBJ1-4, with TRBD1 matching over 7 bases. Germline V CDR1 and CDR2: MDHEN, SYDVKM. The J segment lost 6 bases and the V segment lost 4 bases, leaving 11 bases of the junction unmatched. The CDR3 has 16 amino acids. Here the CDR3 reads CASSSRDRVVDEKLFF. The CDR3 bases are TGTGCCAGCAGTTCCCGAGACAGGGTGGTGGATGAAAAACTGTTTTTT.

This clone was recorded at least ten times. The chain links TRBV28 to TRBJ1-1; 9 bases line up with TRBD1. With 4 bases clipped from V and 3 bases from J, the junction kept 3 bases outside the gene matches. From germline, CDR1 is MDHEN and CDR2 SYDVKM. This CDR3 comprises 14 residues. The CDR3 is CASSYRDRDTEAFF. The CDR3 nucleotides are TGTGCCAGCAGTTACCGGGACAGGGACACTGAAGCTTTCTTT.

V usage is TRBV29-1 and J usage is TRBJ2-3, with 10 bases identical to TRBD2. Germline V gene sequence: CDR1 SQVTM, CDR2 ANQGSEA. The V gene end was trimmed by 7 bases and the J gene end by 1 base; junction bases not matched to a gene: 5. The CDR3 contains 14 residues. The CDR3 sequence is CSADGTSGTDTQYF. The DNA for the CDR3 is TGCAGCGCCGACGGGACTAGCGGCACAGATACGCAGTATTTT.

This clone was found many times. This chain links TRBV5-1 with TRBJ1-2; 8 bases match TRBD1. CDR3 length: 14 residues. From germline, CDR1 is SGHRS and CDR2 YFSETQ. Losses at the gene ends were 4 bases for V and 8 bases for J; bases not matched to a gene: 10. In DNA form, the CDR3 reads TGCGCCAGCAGCCAATTTACAGGGGGTGTAGGCTACACCTTC. Protein product: CASSQFTGGVGYTF.